A selection of T cell receptor beta chains follows, all from one sample in a study of CD8 T cells in Susac syndrome. In TCRdb, the immunoSEQ multiplex PCR reads were re-called with MiXCR into one record per CDR3 protein. The sample consists of about 180,000 distinct CDR3 sequences, around 95% of them appearing once. The sample comprised CD8+ T cells from PBMCs. The origin of the receptors is a human donor with multiple sclerosis. CDR3s include the opening cysteine and the closing phenylalanine or tryptophan. The D gene is left open where the match is weak.

j_call d_call v_call cdr3_nt cdr3_aa
TRBJ2-7 TRBD2 TRBV12-5 TGTGCTAGTGGACTAGCGGGAGGGAACTACGAGCAGTACTTC CASGLAGGNYEQYF
TRBJ2-1 NA TRBV12-3/TRBV12-4 TGTGCCAGCAGTTCGAGGGTCGATGAGCAGTTCTTC CASSSRVDEQFF
TRBJ2-3 TRBD1 TRBV7-9 TGTGCCAGCAGCCACCCGGGACAGGGGACAGATACGCAGTATTTT CASSHPGQGTDTQYF
TRBJ2-1 NA TRBV27 TGTGCCAGCAGTTTGGCGCAGGGGATCTACAATGAGCAGTTCTTC CASSLAQGIYNEQFF
TRBJ2-7 NA TRBV2 TGTGCCAGCAGGAGTAGGTCCGAGCAGTACTTC CASRSRSEQYF
TRBJ2-1 TRBD1 TRBV20-1 TGCAGTGCCTGGGACAGGGGCCCCTACAATGAGCAGTTCTTC CSAWDRGPYNEQFF
TRBJ1-1 NA TRBV2 TGTGCCAGCAGTGGCAAAAAAGCTTTCTTT CASSGKKAFF
TRBJ2-7 NA TRBV11-2 TGTGCCAGCAGCTTACTACCTACACTCAGGGGCAACGAGCAGTACTTC CASSLLPTLRGNEQYF
TRBJ1-1 NA TRBV4-1 TGCGCCAGCAGCCCTACTTGGACAGAAATGAACACTGAAGCTTTCTTT CASSPTWTEMNTEAFF
TRBJ2-5 NA TRBV5-1 TGCGCCAGCAGCTCCCAGGGGTACCAAGAGACCCAGTACTTC CASSSQGYQETQYF